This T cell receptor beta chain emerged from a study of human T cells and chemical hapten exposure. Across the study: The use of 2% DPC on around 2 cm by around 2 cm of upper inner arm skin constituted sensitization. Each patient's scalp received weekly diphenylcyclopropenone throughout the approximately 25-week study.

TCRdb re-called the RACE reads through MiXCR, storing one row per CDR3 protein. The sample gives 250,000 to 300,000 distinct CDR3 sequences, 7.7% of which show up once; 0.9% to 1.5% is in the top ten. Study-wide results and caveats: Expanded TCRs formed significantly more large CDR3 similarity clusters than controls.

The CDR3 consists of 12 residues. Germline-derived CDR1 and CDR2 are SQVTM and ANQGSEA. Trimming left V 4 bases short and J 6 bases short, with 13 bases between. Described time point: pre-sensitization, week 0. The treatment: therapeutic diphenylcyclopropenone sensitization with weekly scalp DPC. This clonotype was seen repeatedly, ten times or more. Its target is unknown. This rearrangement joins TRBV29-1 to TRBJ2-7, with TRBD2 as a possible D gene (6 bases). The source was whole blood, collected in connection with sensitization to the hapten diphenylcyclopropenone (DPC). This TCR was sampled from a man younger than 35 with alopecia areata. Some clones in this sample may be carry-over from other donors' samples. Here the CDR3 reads CSVGNGGGEQYF. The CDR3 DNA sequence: TGCAGCGTTGGTAACGGGGGAGGCGAGCAGTACTTC.